The next 23 T cell receptor beta chains were all read from a single sample in a study of vaccination and CD4 T cells after COVID-19. The antigens of these receptors remain unknown. Treatment defined: approximately nine-day PBMC culture with coronavirus spike peptide pools or control peptides (ViraFEST assay). Oncomine TCR Beta short-read sequencing was applied to DNA from cultured CD4+ T cells. One entry per CDR3 protein, called by TCRdb with MiXCR from the PCR reads. The sample yields approximately 24,000 distinct CDR3 sequences, 64% seen once. Sample: CD4+ T cells from blood, cultured in vitro. These receptor sequences come from a human donor who had recovered from COVID-19.

The V gene is TRBV6-5, the J gene TRBJ2-5; 8 bases agree with TRBD2. The CDR3 is made up of 17 amino acids. J lost 5 bases, V lost 2 bases, and 13 bases had no gene match. Germline-derived CDR1 and CDR2 are MNHEY and SVGAGI. This chain's CDR3 is CASSYPSKAGVTETQYF. The CDR3 nucleotides are TGTGCCAGCAGTTACCCAAGTAAAGCGGGAGTGACGGAGACCCAGTACTTC.

The genes are TRBV27 and TRBJ2-1; D is unresolved. The CDR3 spans 14 residues. V gave up 6 bases and J gave up 0 bases, with 9 bases separating them. The germline CDR1 and CDR2 sequences are MNHEY and SMNVEV (reference sequence). CDR3 region: CASSGLRSYNEQFF. The CDR3 nucleotides are TGTGCCAGCAGCGGGTTACGCTCCTACAATGAGCAGTTCTTC.

V gene TRBV24-1 combines with J gene TRBJ1-5, with 7 bases that match TRBD1. This CDR3 has 18 amino acids. The junction had 13 bases not matched to a gene; V was cut back by 2 bases and J by 4 bases. Germline V lookup: CDR1 KGHDR, CDR2 SFDVKD. CDR3 amino acids: CATSDSRTGPMTNQPQHF. Written as DNA, the CDR3 is TGTGCCACCAGTGATTCCCGGACAGGACCAATGACGAATCAGCCCCAGCATTTT.

The rearrangement links TRBV7-2 to TRBJ2-3; 14 bases are a match to TRBD2. Looked up from germline, CDR1 is SGHTA and CDR2 is FQGNSA. Germline trimming cut 0 bases from V and 4 bases from J; bases unmatched to any gene: 6. The CDR3 has 18 residues. The CDR3 protein is CASSLAGTSGSSADTQYF. CDR3 in DNA: TGTGCCAGCAGCTTAGCAGGGACTAGCGGGAGTTCGGCAGATACGCAGTATTTT.

The CDR3: CSASRGPSYNEQFF. The DNA for the CDR3 is TGCAGTGCTAGTAGGGGGCCCTCCTACAATGAGCAGTTCTTC. The chain uses TRBV20-1 and TRBJ2-1; 7 positions agree with TRBD1. Germline trimming cut 3 bases from V and 0 bases from J; bases unmatched to any gene: 2. This CDR3 region has 14 residues. The germline gives CDR1 DFQATT, CDR2 SNEGSKA (reference sequence).

The chain has TRBV19 and TRBJ2-7; D ambiguous. The germline V gene encodes CDR1 LNHDA and CDR2 SQIVND (reference sequence). Trimming removed 2 bases at V and 2 bases at J, with 7 bases between. This CDR3 is built from 13 residues. CDR3 residues: CASSISTAYEQYF. CDR3 nucleotide sequence: TGTGCCAGTAGTATAAGTACGGCCTACGAGCAGTACTTC.

DNA for the CDR3: TGTGCCAGCCGGGGGGAGACCCAGTACTTC. It translates to CASRGETQYF. The chain couples TRBV28 to TRBJ2-5, with D possibly TRBD2 on 6 matching bases. V lost 8 bases and J lost 5, with 6 bases in between. The CDR3 totals 10 residues. Germline CDR1 is MDHEN and CDR2 is SYDVKM.

This clonotype occurred once. V is TRBV20-1 and J is TRBJ1-1, with TRBD1 as a possible D gene (6 bases). This CDR3 contains 13 residues. The germline gives CDR1 DFQATT, CDR2 SNEGSKA (reference sequence). V was clipped by 4 bases and J by 0 bases, with 9 bases between them. The CDR3 DNA reads as TGCAGTGCTACTGGACAGTTGAACACTGAAGCTTTCTTT. Amino acids: CSATGQLNTEAFF.

The chain employs TRBV6-2 or TRBV6-3 and TRBJ2-2; D is perhaps TRBD2 (6 bases). The ends were cut back, 4 bases at V and 4 bases at J, with 10 bases in the middle. Germline V gene lookup returns CDR1 MNHEY and CDR2 SVGEGT. The CDR3 covers 14 residues. The CDR3 sequence is CASSLGGGTGELFF. DNA of the CDR3: TGTGCCAGCAGTTTGGGGGGTGGCACCGGGGAGCTGTTTTTT.

The V and J genes are TRBV28 and TRBJ1-1; a weak D match, TRBD1 (6 bases). Trimming left V 10 bases short and J 2 bases short, with 11 bases between. CDR3 length: 12 residues. Germline V gives CDR1 MDHEN, CDR2 SYDVKM. In DNA, the CDR3 is TGTGCCATCTCAGGGGCTAACACTGAAGCTTTCTTT. Residues: CAISGANTEAFF.

This clonotype came up once. This chain joins TRBV7-2 and TRBJ1-6; D call uncertain. The CDR3 has 14 amino acids. V was trimmed by 1 base and J by 8 bases, leaving 9 bases between them. Germline V lookup: CDR1 SGHTA, CDR2 FQGNSA. The CDR3 sequence is CASSLGVTDSPLHF. CDR3 DNA sequence: TGTGCCAGCAGCTTAGGAGTGACGGATTCACCCCTCCACTTT.

The chain carries TRBV20-1 and TRBJ2-7; 7 bases line up with TRBD1. Germline CDR1 is DFQATT and CDR2 is SNEGSKA (reference sequence). This CDR3 has 16 amino acids. The V gene end was trimmed by 6 bases and the J gene end by 4 bases; junction bases not matched to a gene: 18. The CDR3 DNA follows: TGCAGTGCCCCTAAGGCGTCCGGGACAGCGCCTTACGAGCAGTACTTC. As protein: CSAPKASGTAPYEQYF.

This sequence joins TRBV20-1 and TRBJ2-5; 7 nucleotides match TRBD2. The V and J ends lost 5 bases and 5 bases, in that order; junction bases with no gene match: 5. This CDR3 contains 12 residues. CDR1 and CDR2 from the germline V gene are DFQATT and SNEGSKA (reference sequence). CDR3 amino acids: CSAQGLRETQYF. CDR3 coding DNA: TGCAGTGCTCAGGGACTAAGGGAGACCCAGTACTTC.

The rearrangement links TRBV6-2 or TRBV6-3 to TRBJ2-5, with D maybe TRBD2 (5 bases). The CDR3 is made up of 11 amino acids. V dropped 6 bases and J dropped 6 bases, with 8 bases sitting between them. Germline V lookup: CDR1 MNHEY, CDR2 SVGEGT. CDR3 amino acids: CASRRRQTQYF. CDR3 DNA: TGTGCCAGCAGGAGGAGGCAGACCCAGTACTTC.

CDR3: CSAQSGANTGELFF. The CDR3 DNA sequence: TGCAGTGCTCAGAGCGGAGCGAACACCGGGGAGCTGTTTTTT. The gene calls are TRBV20-1 and TRBJ2-2; TRBD2 is a possible D gene (5 bases). Germline V gene lookup returns CDR1 DFQATT and CDR2 SNEGSKA (reference sequence). The CDR3 extends over 14 amino acids. V was cut by 5 bases and J by 0 bases, with 10 bases left in between.

CDR3 sequence reads: CASRLPENYGYTF. The CDR3 bases are TGTGCCAGTAGACTACCTGAAAACTATGGCTACACCTTC. The rearrangement joins TRBV19 to TRBJ1-2; no reliable D call. V was pared by 6 bases and J by 2 bases, with 10 bases between. Germline V lookup: CDR1 LNHDA, CDR2 SQIVND (reference sequence). This CDR3 has 13 amino acids.

The chain couples TRBV20-1 to TRBJ2-7, with 7 bases identical to TRBD1. CDR1 is DFQATT, CDR2 SNEGSKA, per germline (reference sequence). Trimming removed 2 bases from V and 5 bases from J; junction bases left unmatched: 9. CDR3 length: 14 residues. The CDR3: CSARRQGGMDEQYF. CDR3 DNA sequence: TGCAGTGCTAGACGACAGGGTGGAATGGACGAGCAGTACTTC.

The V call is TRBV15, the J call TRBJ2-7, with D perhaps matching TRBD1 or TRBD2 (5 bases each). V was cut by 1 base and J by 3 bases, with 10 bases left in between. CDR1 and CDR2 from the germline V gene are LNHNV and YYDKDF (reference sequence). CDR3 length equals 14 residues. The CDR3 nucleotides are TGTGCCACCAGCAGAGTGGTGGGGGACTACGAGCAGTACTTC. Protein sequence: CATSRVVGDYEQYF.

The chain carries TRBV19 and TRBJ1-5, with 10 bases aligning to TRBD1. Trimming took 6 bases from V and 2 from J; bases not matched to a gene: 7. The germline gives CDR1 LNHDA, CDR2 SQIVND (reference sequence). The CDR3 is 16 residues long. The CDR3, as DNA: TGTGCCAGTAGCGGACCTGGGACAGGGGGCAATCAGCCCCAGCATTTT. Amino acid sequence: CASSGPGTGGNQPQHF.

The chain joins TRBV19 to TRBJ2-1; D is perhaps TRBD2 (5 bases). The germline gives CDR1 LNHDA, CDR2 SQIVND (reference sequence). Trimming took 6 bases from V and 0 from J, leaving 12 bases between them. The CDR3 loop spans 15 amino acids. The CDR3 reads CASRLDPSSYNEQFF. The CDR3 region has the DNA TGTGCCAGTAGACTAGACCCGAGCTCCTACAATGAGCAGTTCTTC.

This chain joins TRBV30 and TRBJ1-2; perhaps TRBD1 as D (5 bases). Germline lookup yields CDR1 GTSNPN and CDR2 SVGIG (reference sequence). The CDR3 is 16 amino acids. V dropped 4 bases and J dropped 5 bases, with 23 bases sitting between them. DNA for the CDR3: TGTGCCTGGAATCCGGTGGGGCTAAGAAGAGAATATGGCTACACCTTC. Translation gives CAWNPVGLRREYGYTF.

The V gene is TRBV10-1, the J gene TRBJ1-1; D perhaps matches TRBD1 (5 bases). This CDR3 is 13 amino acids long. CDR1 is WNHNN and CDR2 is SYGVQD in the germline V gene (reference sequence). The ends were cut back, 6 bases at V and 4 bases at J, with 12 bases in the middle. CDR3 residues: CASSERGVTEAFF. The CDR3 DNA is TGCGCCAGCAGCGAAAGGGGAGTCACTGAAGCTTTCTTT.

This clonotype was seen just once. V usage is TRBV6-1 and J usage is TRBJ2-1; possible D gene TRBD1, 5 bases. V shed 5 bases and J shed 2 bases, with 22 bases lying between them. The length of the CDR3 is 18 residues. Per the germline V gene, CDR1 is MNHNS and CDR2 is SASEGT. The DNA of the CDR3 is TGTGCCAGCAGTCTTCCTATGGGCGGTGGGGCCACCTACAATGAGCAGTTCTTC. Translation: CASSLPMGGGATYNEQFF.